This T cell receptor (beta chain) was recovered during a study of T cells in Graves' hyperthyroidism and ophthalmopathy (dated 2019 in TCRdb). With regard to the full study: Peripheral blood samples were taken at initial diagnosis, before any treatment was given. The paper reports TCR Vbeta CDR3 sequencing of 135 peripheral blood samples: under 45 ophthalmopathy, fewer than 85 hyperthyroidism and around 17 progressor patients. Once sampling was done, hyperthyroidism patients were given methimazole at a starting dose of 30 mg daily, whereas ophthalmopathy patients were given high-dose intravenous methylprednisolone. For training and testing, the approximately 92 patients in the discovery cohort were randomly divided in a 7:3 ratio. Whether ophthalmopathy could be predicted prospectively was tested in an independent validation cohort made up of some 20 hyperthyroidism patients plus 17 patients who later progressed to ophthalmopathy. Thyroid tissue and blood T-cell repertoires from about six Graves' hyperthyroidism patients were also compared in the study. To identify TCR V-J signatures that set the groups apart, the researchers used a discovery cohort of about a hundred patients, made up of 43 with Graves' ophthalmopathy and some 60 with stable Graves' hyperthyroidism. Results and caveats for the whole study, not just this receptor: Most expanded thyroid clonotypes (frequency above 0.001) were also detected in blood, suggesting blood repertoires may reflect thyroid immune responses. A model built on a 13 V-J signature distinguished ophthalmopathy from stable hyperthyroidism, reaching 85% to 90% sensitivity and 81.08% specificity in cross-validation and 80%/75% in testing. Sample size was not statistically predetermined, and blinding of investigators to group allocation was not performed. In validation, progression to ophthalmopathy was predicted by the model with 70.59% sensitivity and around 75% specificity, a median of roughly six months before onset.

In the ophthalmopathy patients, disease was moderately to severely active, with a Clinical Activity Score of 3 or more, a NOSPECS grade of 4 or more, and a duration of less than 3 months. Any patient with an uncontrolled infection, another autoimmune disease, pregnancy or lactation was excluded. Diagnoses were based on clinical symptoms, serum thyroxine and TRAb, thyroid ultrasound and orbital computed tomography. PBMCs were isolated from approximately 10 ml of fresh peripheral blood by Ficoll-Paque density gradient centrifugation. Trizol reagent was used to extract total RNA, and RNA quality was then checked on an Agilent 2100 Bioanalyzer. Points on this clonotype: What this receptor recognizes is not known. No clone much larger than this one lies a single base away; base qualities are absent.

The TCR beta CDR3 regions were amplified from the RNA transcripts. The first round of RT-PCR for the TCR CDR3 was performed with the HTBI primer set and the Qiagen OneStep RT-PCR kit. The libraries were constructed in a second round of multiplex PCR and then size-selected and purified. The libraries were sequenced on an Illumina HiSeq2000 using paired-end 100 bp reads. The original methods were these. SOAPnuke was used to process the raw data, with reads discarded if the reads contained adapters or uncalled bases, had a mean Phred below 15, or lacked an exact constant-primer or identifier match. COPE v1.2.5 was used to merge the high-quality paired reads, and each unique nucleotide sequence was defined as a clonotype. Clonotypes were aligned to IMGT TRBV, TRBD and TRBJ reference segments using MiTCR v1.1. Analysis was restricted to V-J combinations with a frequency above 0.0001, which covered just over 98% of repertoires. A TCS score was defined as the ratio between F50 (clonal expansion) and ExV (chaos), using BLOSUM62-based TCRdist between CDR3 peptides within each V-J. Welch's t-statistics and random forest reduced 500 to 550 V-J features to 10 to 15, which were used in a naive Bayes classifier (R e1071). In-frame beta chains were kept once TCRdb had trimmed the public reads at Q25 with fastp and called clones with MiXCR. Merged by CDR3 protein, the rows form single entries marked with the most common genes and DNA. The V and J calls and clone size are TCRdb's, not the authors'. This sample lists around 300,000 distinct CDR3 sequences; less than 20% were detected once. Just under 40% of the sample is held by the ten biggest clonotypes.

What was sequenced was blood. The receptor was derived from a man aged 50-59 years with Graves' ophthalmopathy.

The nucleotide sequence reads as follows: TGTGCCAGCAAAGGACTAGCGGGAGTCTCCAATGAGCAGTTCTTC. Protein translation: CASKGLAGVSNEQFF. The V and J genes are TRBV6-2 or TRBV6-3 and TRBJ2-1; 13 central bases correspond to TRBD2. The CDR3 spans 15 residues, from the cysteine through the phenylalanine. Only the CDR3 DNA stays, 45 bases, in frame from base 1. Trimming leaves V shorter by 7 bases and J shorter by 6 bases, with the junction holding 6 bases beyond the gene matches. For CDR1 and CDR2, the germline V gene lists MNHEY and SVGEGT.